This TCR beta chain stems from a study of beta chain features in type 1 diabetes. Regarding the study as a whole: HLA influence on TCRB rearrangement stayed unresolved here. Within each of all four CD4+ subsets, Type 1 diabetes patients had TCRB CDR3s that were moderately but significantly shorter.

The single heparinised draw taken from each donor contained about 100 mL of blood on average. CD4+ naive, central memory, regulatory and stem cell-like memory cells were sorted via CD45RO/CCR7/CD25/CD127/CD95/CD27. This clone was picked up a small number of times. The antigen is unknown. V was cut by 5 bases and J by 7 bases, with 16 bases left in between. The CDR3 consists of 14 residues. Per the germline V gene, CDR1 is LGHNA and CDR2 is YNFKEQ. The whole isolated RNA underwent reverse transcription, so sequencing captured expressed TCRB transcripts. Generated by immunoSEQ multiplex PCR, the TCRdb table keeps only in-frame clones and is missing some. The sample contains some 150,000 clones, around 10% of which appear only once.

The chain carries TRBV4-2 and TRBJ2-3, with TRBD1 as a possible D gene (6 bases). The source material was central memory CD4+ T cells from blood. The source of this sequence is a man between 18 and 35 years old in good health. The CDR3 DNA reads as TGTGCCAGCAGCTGGCCAGGGGCCACGAATACGCAGTATTTT. It yields the protein CASSWPGATNTQYF.